The T cell receptor (beta chain) described here comes from a study of blood T cell repertoires in COVID-19. Study context: Samples representing acute and convalescent COVID-19 were sourced from the United States, Italy and Spain. T cells, B-cell-depleted T cells, or PBMCs supplied cDNA or gDNA.

The germline gives CDR1 SGHRS, CDR2 YFSETQ. The CDR3 contains 13 residues. Trimming pared 6 bases from V and 0 bases from J, leaving 9 bases between. Profiled with immunoSEQ multiplex PCR; TCRdb holds only in-frame clones, not every one. This repertoire shows 120,000 to 150,000 clones, 80% to 90% found once; its top ten account for just under 0.95%. The clonotype comes from a woman aged 50 to 60 with acute or convalescent COVID-19. The chain uses TRBV5-1 and TRBJ1-1; D gene ambiguous. Specimen: peripheral blood. CDR3 residues: CASNKEMNTEAFF. The CDR3, as DNA: TGCGCCAGCAATAAAGAGATGAACACTGAAGCTTTCTTT.